The 27 T cell receptor beta chains listed next were all sequenced from one sample in a study of blood T cells in healthy people across ages. Combining a sample-barcoded 5' primer with a J-beta primer mix, a second PCR ran for about 7 to 12 cycles. Each CDR3 protein is one row after TCRdb ran MiXCR on the 5' RACE reads. The sample yields roughly 550,000 distinct CDR3 sequences, less than 25% seen once. The same sample was also used in a study of T cells of mothers and their children.

Specimen: blood. The receptors here all came from a boy aged 5-17 years in good health.

The chain employs TRBV7-2 and TRBJ1-2; D perhaps matches TRBD1 (6 bases). The V and J ends lost 1 base and 8 bases respectively, with 14 bases between them. The CDR3 extends over 14 amino acids. Per the germline V gene, CDR1 is SGHTA and CDR2 is FQGNSA. CDR3 in amino acids: CASSLGPRGEGYTF. CDR3 DNA sequence: TGTGCCAGCAGCTTAGGGCCAAGGGGGGAGGGCTACACCTTC. Drawing the rest from reference TRBV7-2 and TRBJ1-2, the complete variable domain is GAGVSQSPSNKVTEKGKDVELRCDPISGHTALYWYRQSLGQGLEFLIYFQGNSAPDKSGLPSDRFSAERTGGSVSTLTIQRTQQEDSAVYLCASSLGPRGEGYTFGSGTRLTVV.

This chain uses TRBV6-1 with TRBJ1-2, with D possibly being TRBD1 (6 bases). Germline V CDR1 and CDR2: MNHNS, SASEGT. The CDR3 consists of 15 residues. Deletions cut 5 bases from V and 0 bases from J, with 13 bases between. The CDR3 region is CASSITRQANYGYTF. The CDR3 bases are TGTGCCAGCAGTATAACCCGACAGGCTAACTATGGCTACACCTTC.

About this clonotype: A junction end diverges from the germline sequence, so it may reflect a read error. The chain joins TRBV11-2 to TRBJ2-5; TRBD2 matches 7 bases. This CDR3 comprises 14 residues. CDR1 is SGHAT and CDR2 is FQNNGV in the germline V gene. The CDR3 DNA sequence: TGTGCCGGCAGCTTATCCGGGGGAGGGGAGACCCAGTACTTC. This sequence encodes CAGSLSGGGETQYF.

The genes are TRBV11-2 and TRBJ1-4; a weak D match, TRBD1 (5 bases). The V gene's germline CDR1 is SGHAT and CDR2 FQNNGV. The CDR3 consists of 16 residues. Trimming stripped 2 bases from V and 1 base from J, with 11 bases between. The CDR3 loop reads CASSLPEGQTNEKLFF. The CDR3 DNA is TGTGCCAGCAGCTTACCCGAGGGGCAAACTAATGAAAAACTGTTTTTT.

This clonotype was detected a few times. Since a much larger clone is just one base distant, this may be a read error. The chain couples TRBV20-1 to TRBJ2-5; 12 bases are a match to TRBD2. This CDR3 is 18 amino acids long. V lost 4 bases, J lost 7 bases, and 19 bases stayed unmatched. Germline values: CDR1 DFQATT, CDR2 SNEGSKA (reference sequence). For the CDR3, the DNA is TGCAGTGCTAAGATGGCTTCTCGGACTAGCGGGATCACAGGGACCCAGTACTTC. It specifies CSAKMASRTSGITGTQYF.

The V call is TRBV11-2, the J call TRBJ2-5, with 7 positions matching TRBD2. The J call may be faulty, since TRBJ2-1 better matches the DNA end. CDR3 length: 15 amino acids. Germline lookup yields CDR1 SGHAT and CDR2 FQNNGV. The DNA of the CDR3 is TGTGCCAGCAGCTTTTTCCGGCGGGAGTTGAATGAGCAGTTCTTC. Protein: CASSFFRRELNEQFF.

The rearrangement uses TRBV19 and TRBJ2-7; D is undetermined. CDR1 LNHDA and CDR2 SQIVND come from the germline V gene (reference sequence). The CDR3 loop spans 14 amino acids. V lost 5 bases, J lost 6 bases, and 17 bases lay in between. The CDR3 sequence: CASSRSPKVGEQYF. Here the CDR3 DNA reads TGTGCCAGTAGTCGCAGCCCAAAAGTAGGCGAGCAGTACTTC.

The chain carries TRBV20-1 and TRBJ2-1; D is perhaps TRBD1 (6 bases). Germline V lookup: CDR1 DFQATT, CDR2 SNEGSKA (reference sequence). V dropped 6 bases and J dropped 11 bases, with 11 bases sitting between them. There are 10 residues in the CDR3. CDR3 loop: CSAQGIQQFF. For the CDR3, the DNA is TGCAGTGCGCAGGGGATTCAGCAGTTCTTC.

This clonotype was found a few times. The rearrangement links TRBV28 to TRBJ1-2; the D is unclear. CDR1 and CDR2 from the germline V gene are MDHEN and SYDVKM. V was pared by 2 bases and J by 4 bases, with 14 bases between. The CDR3 is 15 residues long. CDR3 region: CASSLDNLRSYGYTF. CDR3 in DNA: TGTGCCAGCAGTTTAGATAACTTGAGATCCTATGGCTACACCTTC.

The chain has TRBV6-4 and TRBJ1-5; D is possibly TRBD1 (5 bases). In germline, CDR1 is MRHNA, CDR2 SNTAGT. Trimming removed 0 bases at V and 0 bases at J, with 12 bases between. The CDR3 totals 17 residues. The CDR3 reads CASSDSSWGTSNQPQHF. The CDR3 DNA sequence: TGTGCCAGCAGTGACTCGAGCTGGGGCACTAGCAATCAGCCCCAGCATTTT.

V is TRBV6-1 and J is TRBJ2-7, with a possible D match to TRBD1 (5 bases). Looked up from germline, CDR1 is MNHNS and CDR2 is SASEGT. The CDR3 totals 12 residues. V shed 7 bases and J shed 2 bases, with 9 bases lying between them. For the CDR3, the DNA is TGTGCCAGCACAGGGCTCACCTACGAGCAGTACTTC. This sequence encodes CASTGLTYEQYF.

The V gene is TRBV5-4, the J gene TRBJ2-1, with 9 bases lining up with TRBD1. The CDR3 totals 15 residues. The germline V gene has CDR1 SGHNT and CDR2 YYREEE (reference sequence). Losses at the gene ends were 3 bases for V and 6 bases for J; bases not matched to a gene: 7. CDR3 sequence (DNA): TGTGCCAGCAGCTCACGGGACAGGGCCGTCAATGAGCAGTTCTTC. Protein: CASSSRDRAVNEQFF.

This clonotype was recorded at least ten times. The chain has TRBV20-1 and TRBJ1-1; D gene ambiguous. V lost 3 bases, J lost 5 bases, and 10 bases lay in between. CDR3 length: 12 residues. Germline loops: CDR1 DFQATT, CDR2 SNEGSKA (reference sequence). DNA for the CDR3: TGCAGTGCTAGGATCGGGGAAACTGAAGCTTTCTTT. Translated, it gives CSARIGETEAFF.

As concerns this clonotype: One end of the junction does not line up with germline, which may come from a read error. The J gene is TRBJ1-1, the V gene TRBV29-1, with unresolved D. The CDR3 consists of 13 residues. Germline CDR1 reads SQVTM; CDR2 reads ANQGSEA. CDR3 in amino acids: CSVLAPENTEASF. CDR3 bases: TGCAGCGTACTAGCTCCGGAAAACACTGAAGCTTCCTTT.

The chain has TRBV9 and TRBJ2-5, with 9 bases that match TRBD2. With 4 bases clipped from V and 5 bases from J, the junction kept 9 bases outside the gene matches. The CDR3 totals 15 residues. Germline V gene lookup returns CDR1 SGDLS and CDR2 YYNGEE. The CDR3, as DNA: TGTGCCAGCAGCTCCGGCAGCGGGAGGCCCGAGACCCAGTACTTC. Translation gives CASSSGSGRPETQYF.

The V gene is TRBV28, the J gene TRBJ1-2; D is unresolved. This CDR3 is built from 11 residues. The germline V gene has CDR1 MDHEN and CDR2 SYDVKM. Trimming left V 8 bases short and J 2 bases short, with 6 bases between. The CDR3 reads CASGQNYGYTF. CDR3 bases: TGTGCCAGCGGGCAGAACTATGGCTACACCTTC.

Comment on this clonotype: A read error may produce the germline difference seen at one junction end. CDR3 in DNA: TGCAGCGCTAAGGGGGAGGGCACAGATACGCAGTATTTT. Translation gives CSAKGEGTDTQYF. V is TRBV20-1 and J is TRBJ2-3; the D call may be TRBD1 or TRBD2 (6 bases each). The CDR3 length is 13 residues. Germline V gives CDR1 DFQATT, CDR2 SNEGSKA (reference sequence).

This clonotype was seen a handful of times. The V and J genes are TRBV7-9 and TRBJ2-7; 7 nucleotides match TRBD1. The CDR3 totals 16 residues. In germline, CDR1 is SEHNR, CDR2 FQNEAQ (reference sequence). With 5 bases clipped from V and 2 bases from J, the junction kept 12 bases outside the gene matches. The CDR3 loop is CASSPVTGTETYEQYF. The DNA for the CDR3 is TGTGCCAGCAGCCCTGTGACCGGGACAGAAACCTACGAGCAGTACTTC.

This clonotype was detected a few times. CDR3 amino acids: CSARGSRLGGVFWDTQYF. The CDR3 nucleotides read TGCAGTGCTAGAGGCTCGAGGTTGGGGGGGGTTTTTTGGGATACGCAGTATTTT. The V call is TRBV20-1, the J call TRBJ2-3; 7 positions agree with TRBD2. The CDR3 extends over 18 amino acids. Germline V gene sequence: CDR1 DFQATT, CDR2 SNEGSKA (reference sequence). The junction had 19 bases not matched to a gene; V was cut back by 1 base and J by 6 bases.

V is TRBV19 and J is TRBJ1-4; D perhaps matches TRBD1 (5 bases). This CDR3 contains 17 residues. Germline V gene sequence: CDR1 LNHDA, CDR2 SQIVND (reference sequence). Trimming pared 0 bases from V and 0 bases from J, leaving 11 bases between. The CDR3 here is CASSIEGVGATNEKLFF. The CDR3 bases are TGTGCCAGTAGTATAGAAGGGGTAGGCGCAACTAATGAAAAACTGTTTTTT.

The CDR3 DNA reads TGTGCCAGCAGTACCGGGACAGGGGGCAACAATGAGCAGTTCTTC. It yields the protein CASSTGTGGNNEQFF. The chain couples TRBV12-3 or TRBV12-4 to TRBJ2-1; 12 bases are shared with TRBD1. The junction had 4 bases not matched to a gene; V was cut back by 5 bases and J by 5 bases. The CDR3 has 15 amino acids.

The V and J genes are TRBV20-1 and TRBJ2-7, with TRBD2 as a possible D gene (5 bases). There are 14 residues in the CDR3. V lost 5 bases and J lost 2, with 16 bases in between. Germline V gene sequence: CDR1 DFQATT, CDR2 SNEGSKA (reference sequence). CDR3 nucleotides: TGCAGTGCTCGGGGTAGTTCTTTAGCCTACGAGCAGTACTTC. Translation gives CSARGSSLAYEQYF.

The sample holds many counts of this clonotype. The chain is built from TRBV7-2 and TRBJ1-2; maybe TRBD1 (6 bases). The germline V and J ends were trimmed by 5 bases and 5 bases, with 9 bases remaining between them. The CDR3 loop spans 12 amino acids. Germline V CDR1 and CDR2: SGHTA, FQGNSA. As DNA, the CDR3 is TGTGCCAGCAGCCAACAGGGATATGGCTACACCTTC. Translated, it gives CASSQQGYGYTF.

In its sample, this clonotype was seen a few times. The J gene is TRBJ2-7, the V gene TRBV6-1; 10 bases are shared with TRBD2. The V gene's germline CDR1 is MNHNS and CDR2 SASEGT. The CDR3 runs 14 residues. The J segment lost 3 bases and the V segment lost 6 bases, leaving 5 bases of the junction unmatched. CDR3 protein: CASRGTSVSYEQYF. The DNA of the CDR3 is TGTGCCAGCAGAGGGACTAGCGTAAGCTACGAGCAGTACTTC.

The chain carries TRBV15 and TRBJ1-4; unclear D gene. The CDR3 covers 15 residues. V shed 0 bases and J shed 0 bases, with 5 bases lying between them. Germline V lookup: CDR1 LNHNV, CDR2 YYDKDF (reference sequence). CDR3 nucleotides: TGTGCCACCAGCAGAGAGCGAACAACTAATGAAAAACTGTTTTTT. Translation: CATSRERTTNEKLFF.

This chain uses TRBV29-1 with TRBJ2-3; D may be TRBD2 (6 bases). This CDR3 is built from 16 residues. The ends were cut back, 5 bases at V and 1 base at J, with 19 bases in the middle. CDR1 and CDR2 from the germline V gene are SQVTM and ANQGSEA. The CDR3, as DNA: TGCAGCGTTATTCGACCCCGGGACTCAGGCACAGATACGCAGTATTTT. Translated: CSVIRPRDSGTDTQYF.

The CDR3 region is CASRSSSGGIYNEQFF. The CDR3 DNA sequence: TGTGCCAGCAGATCCTCTAGCGGGGGGATATACAATGAGCAGTTCTTC. This sequence joins TRBV7-2 and TRBJ2-1; 11 nucleotides align to TRBD2. This CDR3 region has 16 residues. The ends lost 6 bases at V and 4 bases at J; junction bases unmatched: 8. Germline V CDR1 and CDR2: SGHTA, FQGNSA.